The 10 T cell receptor beta chains listed next were all sequenced from one sample in a study of blood T cell repertoires in COVID-19. Here immunoSEQ multiplex PCR was the method, and the copy in TCRdb shows in-frame clones only, minus some. The table lists 250,000 to 350,000 clones, around 88% of them singletons. Material: peripheral blood. These receptors all stem from a woman between 50 and 59 years old with acute or convalescent COVID-19.

This rearrangement joins TRBV14 to TRBJ2-1; 9 bases fit TRBD2. The CDR3 length is 17 residues. Germline CDR1 and CDR2: SGHDN and FVKESK. The J segment lost 6 bases and the V segment lost 0 bases, leaving 9 bases of the junction unmatched. In nucleotides, the CDR3 is TGTGCCAGCAGCCAAGACTTCCGCGGGAGGGCCGTCAATGAGCAGTTCTTC. This encodes CASSQDFRGRAVNEQFF.

The rearrangement uses TRBV14 and TRBJ2-5; 8 positions match TRBD1. Germline assignment: CDR1 SGHDN and CDR2 FVKESK. The V segment lost 5 bases and the J segment 7 bases; nucleotides outside the gene matches: 9. The CDR3 spans 14 residues. The CDR3, as DNA: TGTGCCAGCAGCAGGTGGACAGGGTCTGGGACCCAGTACTTC. Its translation is CASSRWTGSGTQYF.

Remarks on this clone: This same CDR3 is encoded by further DNA sequences in the sample. The chain couples TRBV7-9 to TRBJ1-1; the D is unclear. Trimming cost V 5 bases and J 2 bases, with 9 bases left between them. Germline values: CDR1 SEHNR, CDR2 FQNEAQ (reference sequence). CDR3 length equals 13 residues. For the CDR3, the DNA is TGTGCCAGCAGCCTATCGGTCAACACTGAAGCTTTCTTT. Protein: CASSLSVNTEAFF.

The CDR3 DNA is TGCGCCAGCAGCTTGCTAGCTACTAACTATGGCTACACCTTC. Its translation: CASSLLATNYGYTF. The J gene is TRBJ1-2, the V gene TRBV5-1; D is undetermined. Germline CDR1 and CDR2: SGHRS and YFSETQ. Trimming pared 1 base from V and 0 bases from J, leaving 7 bases between. This CDR3 contains 14 residues.

This clone occurred a few times. Distinct nucleotide sequences in the sample also encode this CDR3. The J gene is TRBJ2-5, the V gene TRBV5-1; 8 bases agree with TRBD1. V shed 0 bases, J shed 2 bases, and the junction held 3 bases outside the gene matches. Germline V gene sequence: CDR1 SGHRS, CDR2 YFSETQ. This CDR3 contains 15 residues. CDR3 DNA: TGCGCCAGCAGCTTGGCCGGGACAGGACAAGAGACCCAGTACTTC. It yields the protein CASSLAGTGQETQYF.

The chain has TRBV29-1 and TRBJ1-4; 8 nucleotides agree with TRBD1. This CDR3 contains 12 residues. V lost 7 bases to trimming and J lost 8 bases; unmatched junction nucleotides: 6. Looked up from germline, CDR1 is SQVTM and CDR2 is ANQGSEA. CDR3 DNA sequence: TGCAGCGGGAAGGGACAGGAGGAAAAACTGTTTTTT. Translating gives CSGKGQEEKLFF.

This sequence joins TRBV27 and TRBJ2-3, with TRBD2 matching over 12 bases. CDR1 is MNHEY and CDR2 is SMNVEV in the germline V gene (reference sequence). The V segment lost 5 bases and the J segment 8 bases; nucleotides outside the gene matches: 8. This CDR3 is 15 amino acids long. In DNA form, the CDR3 reads TGTGCCAGCAGTCACGGACTAGCGGGGAGGGGTACGCAGTATTTT. Encoded protein: CASSHGLAGRGTQYF.

The genes are TRBV2 and TRBJ1-2; 10 bases are a match to TRBD1. V dropped 7 bases and J dropped 7; count of bases not matched to a gene: 6. The germline V gene encodes CDR1 SNHLY and CDR2 FYNNEI. This CDR3 comprises 13 residues. The CDR3 loop is CASKGQGIVGYTF. CDR3 DNA: TGTGCCAGCAAGGGACAGGGGATCGTTGGCTACACCTTC.

J is TRBJ1-2 and V is TRBV3-1 (or the pseudogene TRBV3-2); 10 bases match TRBD1. This CDR3 has 16 amino acids. The trim removed 1 base at V and 7 bases at J, leaving 9 bases unmatched. Germline assignment: CDR1 LGHDT and CDR2 YNNKEL (reference sequence). CDR3 DNA: TGTGCCAGCAGCCAAGCTTTCGGGACAGGGGCCGGTGGCTACACCTTC. Translated: CASSQAFGTGAGGYTF.

The chain recombines TRBV3-1 (or the pseudogene TRBV3-2) with TRBJ2-2; possibly TRBD1 for D (6 bases). Germline lookup yields CDR1 LGHDT and CDR2 YNNKEL (reference sequence). The germline V and J ends were trimmed by 3 bases and 3 bases, with 17 bases remaining between them. The CDR3 runs to 17 residues. The CDR3 region is CASSQFGSGVDTGELFF. DNA for the CDR3: TGTGCCAGCAGCCAGTTTGGTTCAGGGGTCGACACCGGGGAGCTGTTTTTT.